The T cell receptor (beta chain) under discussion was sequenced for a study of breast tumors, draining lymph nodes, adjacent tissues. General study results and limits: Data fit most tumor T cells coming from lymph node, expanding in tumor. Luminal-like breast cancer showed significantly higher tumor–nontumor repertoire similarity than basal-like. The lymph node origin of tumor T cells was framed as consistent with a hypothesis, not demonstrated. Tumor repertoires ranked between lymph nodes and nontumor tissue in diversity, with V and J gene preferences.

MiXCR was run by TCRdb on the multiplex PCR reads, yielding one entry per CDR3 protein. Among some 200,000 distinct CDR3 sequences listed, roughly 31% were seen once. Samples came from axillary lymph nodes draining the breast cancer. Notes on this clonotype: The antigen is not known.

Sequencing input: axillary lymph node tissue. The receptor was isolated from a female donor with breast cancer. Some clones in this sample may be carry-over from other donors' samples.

The CDR3: CASTAMMGTEAFF. The CDR3, as DNA: TGTGCCAGCACCGCGATGATGGGGACTGAAGCTTTCTTT. The rearrangement uses TRBV7-3 and TRBJ1-1; D unclear. From germline, CDR1 is SGHTA and CDR2 FQGTGA. The CDR3 totals 13 residues. Trimming stripped 7 bases from V and 5 bases from J, with 14 bases between.